This T cell receptor (beta chain) was documented in a study of blood T cell repertoires in COVID-19. Study-level background: Specimens from acute and convalescent COVID-19 originated in the United States, Italy and Spain.

Germline V gives CDR1 KGHDR, CDR2 SFDVKD. With 6 bases removed from V and 1 base from J, the gap between germline ends came to 8 bases. The CDR3 totals 14 residues. Source study methods: Estimation of nucleated cell counts was performed using reference gene primer amplification. Libraries were prepared by immunoSEQ multiplex PCR; TCRdb keeps only in-frame clonotypes and omits some of them. V and J calls and clone size come straight from that table; D and trimming were deduced from the DNA. The sample yields about 170,000 clones, approximately 86% seen once. The J gene is TRBJ2-2, the V gene TRBV24-1; no reliable D call. The TCR comes from a man between 45 and 60 years old with active or convalescent COVID-19. Sequencing input: peripheral blood. CDR3 protein: CATSLEVNTGELFF. In DNA, the CDR3 is TGTGCCACCAGTCTTGAGGTGAACACCGGGGAGCTGTTTTTT.